This T cell receptor (beta chain) was documented in a study of blood T cell repertoires in COVID-19. V dropped 2 bases and J dropped 5 bases, with 19 bases sitting between them. Germline V lookup: CDR1 MNHNS, CDR2 SASEGT. The CDR3 covers 16 residues. Data came from immunoSEQ multiplex PCR; TCRdb stores just in-frame clones and leaves some out. In the table there are about 180,000 clones, 70% to 90% of which are singletons. This clone was seen more than once but under ten times. The specimen sequenced was peripheral blood. V is TRBV6-1 and J is TRBJ2-7, with D unclear. This sequence was found in a woman between 50 and 59 years old with COVID-19, enrolled during active disease. CDR3 DNA: TGTGCCAGCAGTGAAAGACACGGCCCGCCCGGCCACGAGCAGTACTTC. Encoded protein: CASSERHGPPGHEQYF.